This T cell receptor (beta chain) emerged from a study of T cells in Graves' hyperthyroidism and ophthalmopathy. CDR1 DFQATT and CDR2 SNEGSKA come from the germline V gene (reference sequence). V lost 5 bases and J lost 4; bases outside the gene matches: 9. This CDR3 is built from 14 residues. Amplified TCR beta CDR3 regions derived from RNA transcripts. Researchers ran a first-round RT-PCR on the TCR CDR3 using the HTBI primer set. One entry per CDR3 protein, called by TCRdb with MiXCR from the multiplex PCR reads. Of about 96,000 distinct CDR3 sequences in the sample, over 50% were seen once. This TCR was sampled from a middle-aged woman with Graves' hyperthyroidism. This chain links TRBV20-1 with TRBJ2-5, with 8 bases aligning to TRBD2. Source material: blood. Written as DNA, the CDR3 is TGCAGTGCTCCCACGGCTAGCGGGTTAGAGACCCAGTACTTC. Amino acids: CSAPTASGLETQYF.